The text below deals with one T cell receptor beta chain. The ends were cut back, 8 bases at V and 1 base at J, with 11 bases in the middle. This CDR3 region has 13 residues. The table came from immunoSEQ multiplex PCR; TCRdb's copy has only in-frame clones and leaves some out. Of about 320,000 clones in the sample, about 88% were seen once. The data were taken from a study of blood T cell repertoires in COVID-19. Study context: PBMCs, B-cell-depleted T cells, or T cells provided the cDNA or gDNA that made up the material.

Material: PBMCs or T cells enriched from blood (not recorded which). The rearrangement uses TRBV12-3 or TRBV12-4 and TRBJ1-1, with unresolved D. The TCR was taken from a man aged 55 to 70 who had recovered from COVID-19. CDR3 in amino acids: CASGLYSNTEAFF. As DNA, the CDR3 is TGTGCCAGCGGTCTTTACTCGAACACTGAAGCTTTCTTT.